This is a list of T cell receptor beta chains from one sample in a study of cytomegalovirus exposure and HLA in healthy donors. The method was immunoSEQ multiplex PCR; TCRdb's version includes in-frame clones alone and lacks a portion of them. There are around 160,000 clones in the sample; 88% occur only once, and just under 3% lies in the top ten. Sequencing used PBMCs. Receptor source: a man aged 18 to 29 in good health and CMV-seronegative. The CDR3 runs from the conserved cysteine through the conserved F or W. The D gene is left open where the match is weak. Clone sizes are given selectively: once, few, many, or a class where the clone is expanded.

V gene: TRBV5-1
clone size: NA
J gene: TRBJ2-2
D gene: TRBD1
CDR3 protein: CASSLTGGSGTGELFF
CDR3 DNA: TGCGCCAGCAGCCTCACAGGGGGCTCGGGGACCGGGGAGCTGTTTTTT

V gene: TRBV28
clone size: NA
J gene: TRBJ1-5
D gene: NA
CDR3 protein: CASTLRGQPQHF
CDR3 DNA: TGTGCCAGCACCCTCAGAGGTCAGCCCCAGCATTTT

V gene: TRBV11-3
clone size: NA
J gene: TRBJ1-5
D gene: NA
CDR3 protein: CASTGGPQHF
CDR3 DNA: TGTGCCAGCACCGGGGGGCCCCAGCATTTT

V gene: TRBV7-8
clone size: NA
J gene: TRBJ2-1
D gene: TRBD2
CDR3 protein: CASSLARGGLAGAGEQFF
CDR3 DNA: TGTGCCAGCAGCTTAGCCAGGGGGGGACTAGCGGGAGCAGGCGAGCAGTTCTTC

V gene: TRBV18
clone size: NA
J gene: TRBJ2-7
D gene: TRBD2
CDR3 protein: CAPLLAGENEQYF
CDR3 DNA: TGTGCCCCCTTGCTAGCGGGAGAGAACGAGCAGTACTTC

V gene: TRBV11-2
clone size: NA
J gene: TRBJ2-3
D gene: TRBD2
CDR3 protein: CASSLEYSGGDLGDTQYF
CDR3 DNA: TGTGCCAGCAGCTTAGAGTATAGCGGGGGGGATCTAGGAGATACGCAGTATTTT

V gene: TRBV6-5
clone size: NA
J gene: TRBJ2-2
D gene: TRBD1
CDR3 protein: CASRDRGLDSGELFF
CDR3 DNA: TGTGCCAGCAGAGACAGGGGGCTCGATTCCGGGGAGCTGTTTTTT

V gene: TRBV19
clone size: NA
J gene: TRBJ1-2
D gene: NA
CDR3 protein: CASRVPARVEGYTF
CDR3 DNA: TGTGCCAGTAGAGTACCCGCGAGGGTTGAAGGCTACACCTTC

V gene: TRBV28
clone size: few
J gene: TRBJ1-1
D gene: NA
CDR3 protein: CASSHRALGTEAFF
CDR3 DNA: TGTGCCAGCAGTCACAGGGCCCTGGGGACTGAAGCTTTCTTT

V gene: TRBV19
clone size: NA
J gene: TRBJ1-1
D gene: TRBD1
CDR3 protein: CASSIGDRGMNTEAFF
CDR3 DNA: TGTGCCAGTAGTATAGGGGACAGGGGGATGAACACTGAAGCTTTCTTT

V gene: TRBV5-1
clone size: NA
J gene: TRBJ2-2
D gene: NA
CDR3 protein: CASSSLPGELFF
CDR3 DNA: TGCGCCAGCAGCTCCCTCCCCGGGGAGCTGTTTTTT

V gene: TRBV18
clone size: NA
J gene: TRBJ2-3
D gene: TRBD2
CDR3 protein: CASSLGLAGADTQYF
CDR3 DNA: TGTGCCAGCTCGCTGGGACTAGCTGGTGCAGATACGCAGTATTTT

V gene: TRBV11-2
clone size: NA
J gene: TRBJ2-7
D gene: TRBD1
CDR3 protein: CASSSRDSMLSYEQYF
CDR3 DNA: TGTGCCAGCAGCTCCCGGGACAGTATGTTATCCTACGAGCAGTACTTC

V gene: TRBV29-1
clone size: NA
J gene: TRBJ1-1
D gene: NA
CDR3 protein: CSVGHANTEAFF
CDR3 DNA: TGCAGCGTAGGACATGCGAACACTGAAGCTTTCTTT

V gene: TRBV2
clone size: NA
J gene: TRBJ2-4
D gene: TRBD1
CDR3 protein: CASSPGGRDKNIQYF
CDR3 DNA: TGTGCCAGCAGTCCAGGGGGCCGAGACAAAAACATTCAGTACTTC

V gene: TRBV5-1
clone size: NA
J gene: TRBJ2-4
D gene: TRBD2
CDR3 protein: CASSFRTSGRENIQYF
CDR3 DNA: TGCGCCAGCAGCTTTCGGACTAGCGGGAGGGAAAACATTCAGTACTTC

V gene: TRBV2
clone size: few
J gene: TRBJ2-7
D gene: TRBD1
CDR3 protein: CASTAKGQGSYEQYF
CDR3 DNA: TGTGCCAGCACCGCCAAGGGACAGGGATCCTACGAGCAGTACTTC

V gene: TRBV4-1
clone size: NA
J gene: TRBJ2-1
D gene: TRBD2
CDR3 protein: CASSQVLAGSYNEQFF
CDR3 DNA: TGCGCCAGCAGCCAAGTCCTAGCGGGCTCCTACAATGAGCAGTTCTTC

V gene: TRBV6-6
clone size: NA
J gene: TRBJ1-5
D gene: NA
CDR3 protein: CASRGVGNQPQHF
CDR3 DNA: TGTGCCAGCAGAGGGGTTGGCAATCAGCCCCAGCATTTT

V gene: TRBV2
clone size: NA
J gene: TRBJ1-2
D gene: NA
CDR3 protein: CASSGGGGLDGYTF
CDR3 DNA: TGTGCCAGCAGTGGCGGGGGGGGCCTAGATGGCTACACCTTC

V gene: TRBV5-1
clone size: NA
J gene: TRBJ1-6
D gene: NA
CDR3 protein: CASSLDGGISYNSPLHF
CDR3 DNA: TGCGCCAGCAGCTTGGATGGGGGGATCTCCTATAATTCACCCCTCCACTTT

V gene: TRBV10-2
clone size: NA
J gene: TRBJ2-3
D gene: NA
CDR3 protein: CASRVGGADDTQYF
CDR3 DNA: TGCGCCAGCCGTGTTGGGGGGGCAGACGATACGCAGTATTTT

V gene: TRBV5-1
clone size: NA
J gene: TRBJ2-1
D gene: TRBD2
CDR3 protein: CASSPRTSGGGYNEQFF
CDR3 DNA: TGCGCCAGCAGCCCCCGGACTAGCGGGGGGGGCTACAATGAGCAGTTCTTC

V gene: TRBV6-1
clone size: NA
J gene: TRBJ1-4
D gene: TRBD1
CDR3 protein: CASALDRDVVKLFF
CDR3 DNA: TGTGCCAGTGCACTTGACAGGGACGTGGTAAAACTGTTTTTT

V gene: TRBV11-1
clone size: NA
J gene: TRBJ2-5
D gene: TRBD1
CDR3 protein: CASSEPGQGARETQYF
CDR3 DNA: TGTGCCAGCAGCGAGCCGGGACAGGGTGCAAGAGAGACCCAGTACTTC

V gene: TRBV6-6
clone size: NA
J gene: TRBJ2-1
D gene: NA
CDR3 protein: CASSYSRQVINEQFF
CDR3 DNA: TGTGCCAGCAGTTACTCGAGACAGGTAATCAATGAGCAGTTCTTC

V gene: TRBV7-2
clone size: NA
J gene: TRBJ1-5
D gene: NA
CDR3 protein: CASSLASGGNQPQHF
CDR3 DNA: TGTGCCAGCAGCTTAGCGTCAGGCGGCAATCAGCCCCAGCATTTT

V gene: TRBV4-3
clone size: NA
J gene: TRBJ2-3
D gene: TRBD2
CDR3 protein: CASSPGLADPRVTQYF
CDR3 DNA: TGCGCCAGCAGCCCGGGACTAGCGGACCCTCGAGTTACGCAGTATTTT

V gene: TRBV13
clone size: NA
J gene: TRBJ1-1
D gene: NA
CDR3 protein: CASSLGRSREMNTEAFF
CDR3 DNA: TGTGCCAGCAGCTTAGGACGGTCGAGAGAGATGAACACTGAAGCTTTCTTT

V gene: TRBV10-3
clone size: NA
J gene: TRBJ2-2
D gene: NA
CDR3 protein: CAIRDYTNTGELFF
CDR3 DNA: TGTGCCATCAGGGACTATACGAACACCGGGGAGCTGTTTTTT

V gene: TRBV6-1
clone size: NA
J gene: TRBJ1-2
D gene: TRBD1
CDR3 protein: CASSGNDRGYGYTF
CDR3 DNA: TGTGCCAGCAGTGGAAACGACAGGGGCTATGGCTACACCTTC

V gene: TRBV6-6
clone size: NA
J gene: TRBJ1-5
D gene: TRBD1
CDR3 protein: CASREGGAAQPQHF
CDR3 DNA: TGTGCCAGCAGAGAAGGGGGCGCAGCTCAGCCCCAGCATTTT

V gene: TRBV11-3
clone size: once
J gene: TRBJ2-2
D gene: TRBD1
CDR3 protein: CASSHAIGGQGITGELFF
CDR3 DNA: TGTGCCAGCAGTCATGCGATTGGGGGACAGGGCATCACCGGGGAGCTGTTTTTT

V gene: TRBV5-1
clone size: NA
J gene: TRBJ1-1
D gene: TRBD1
CDR3 protein: CASSLGPRQGSGTEAFF
CDR3 DNA: TGCGCCAGCAGCTTGGGGCCTCGACAGGGCTCGGGCACTGAAGCTTTCTTT

V gene: TRBV5-1
clone size: NA
J gene: TRBJ2-3
D gene: NA
CDR3 protein: CASSLRTGTDTQYF
CDR3 DNA: TGCGCCAGCAGCTTAAGGACAGGCACAGATACGCAGTATTTT

V gene: TRBV6-5
clone size: NA
J gene: TRBJ2-1
D gene: TRBD2
CDR3 protein: CASSYSGLAASNEQFF
CDR3 DNA: TGTGCCAGCAGTTATTCTGGACTAGCGGCAAGCAATGAGCAGTTCTTC

V gene: TRBV29-1
clone size: NA
J gene: TRBJ2-3
D gene: NA
CDR3 protein: CSVEASPDSTDTQYF
CDR3 DNA: TGCAGCGTTGAGGCCTCACCTGATAGCACAGATACGCAGTATTTT

V gene: TRBV11-2
clone size: NA
J gene: TRBJ1-6
D gene: NA
CDR3 protein: CASSLNPPIVDNSPLHF
CDR3 DNA: TGTGCCAGCAGCTTGAACCCTCCTATCGTCGATAATTCACCCCTCCACTTT

V gene: TRBV18
clone size: NA
J gene: TRBJ2-7
D gene: NA
CDR3 protein: CASSPSPYEQYF
CDR3 DNA: TGTGCCAGCTCACCCTCCCCCTACGAGCAGTACTTC

V gene: TRBV10-3
clone size: NA
J gene: TRBJ2-7
D gene: NA
CDR3 protein: CATTVTGYEQYF
CDR3 DNA: TGTGCCACCACCGTGACGGGCTACGAGCAGTACTTC

V gene: TRBV6-6
clone size: few
J gene: TRBJ2-3
D gene: NA
CDR3 protein: CASRRRLDSSTDTQYF
CDR3 DNA: TGTGCCAGCAGACGCCGACTAGACAGCAGCACAGATACGCAGTATTTT

V gene: TRBV6-1
clone size: NA
J gene: TRBJ2-1
D gene: NA
CDR3 protein: CASSDPRVPYNEQFF
CDR3 DNA: TGTGCCAGCAGTGATCCCAGGGTCCCTTACAATGAGCAGTTCTTC

V gene: TRBV6-4
clone size: NA
J gene: TRBJ2-5
D gene: NA
CDR3 protein: CASTNEETQYF
CDR3 DNA: TGTGCCAGCACAAATGAAGAGACCCAGTACTTC

V gene: TRBV7-8
clone size: NA
J gene: TRBJ2-7
D gene: TRBD2
CDR3 protein: CASSPISGSLYEQYF
CDR3 DNA: TGTGCCAGCAGCCCGATTAGCGGGAGTTTGTACGAGCAGTACTTC

V gene: TRBV18
clone size: NA
J gene: TRBJ2-1
D gene: TRBD2
CDR3 protein: CASSPGTGQGLTSGRINEQFF
CDR3 DNA: TGTGCCAGCTCACCGGGAACGGGACAGGGCTTGACTAGCGGGAGAATAAATGAGCAGTTCTTC

V gene: TRBV7-2
clone size: NA
J gene: TRBJ2-7
D gene: NA
CDR3 protein: CASSRAYEQYF
CDR3 DNA: TGTGCCAGCAGCCGAGCATACGAGCAGTACTTC

V gene: TRBV7-9
clone size: many
J gene: TRBJ2-1
D gene: NA
CDR3 protein: CASSLGGGYNEQFF
CDR3 DNA: TGTGCCAGCAGCTTAGGAGGGGGCTACAATGAGCAGTTCTTC

V gene: TRBV28
clone size: NA
J gene: TRBJ1-2
D gene: NA
CDR3 protein: CASSLQKGLTGGYTF
CDR3 DNA: TGTGCCAGCAGTCTACAAAAGGGGTTGACGGGTGGCTACACCTTC

V gene: TRBV5-6
clone size: NA
J gene: TRBJ2-7
D gene: NA
CDR3 protein: CASSFGPGSIEQYF
CDR3 DNA: TGTGCCAGCAGCTTTGGCCCGGGGTCGATCGAGCAGTACTTC

V gene: TRBV5-4
clone size: NA
J gene: TRBJ2-7
D gene: TRBD2
CDR3 protein: CASSFYSGTRNYEQYF
CDR3 DNA: TGTGCCAGCAGCTTTTATTCCGGGACTAGGAACTACGAGCAGTACTTC

V gene: TRBV6-6
clone size: once
J gene: TRBJ1-5
D gene: NA
CDR3 protein: CASHPGLEEQPQHF
CDR3 DNA: TGTGCCAGCCATCCGGGACTAGAGGAGCAGCCCCAGCATTTT

V gene: TRBV7-9
clone size: NA
J gene: TRBJ2-1
D gene: TRBD2
CDR3 protein: CASSQPPGLAGLFDEQFF
CDR3 DNA: TGTGCCAGCAGCCAACCCCCGGGACTAGCGGGATTGTTCGATGAGCAGTTCTTC

V gene: TRBV9
clone size: NA
J gene: TRBJ2-3
D gene: TRBD2
CDR3 protein: CASSVASGSGKVTDTQYF
CDR3 DNA: TGTGCCAGCAGCGTAGCTTCGGGTAGCGGGAAGGTGACAGATACGCAGTATTTT

V gene: TRBV7-8
clone size: NA
J gene: TRBJ2-1
D gene: TRBD2
CDR3 protein: CASSLSSGRGNEQFF
CDR3 DNA: TGTGCCAGCAGCTTATCTAGCGGGAGGGGGAATGAGCAGTTCTTC

V gene: TRBV6-4
clone size: few
J gene: TRBJ2-1
D gene: TRBD2
CDR3 protein: CASSETSGTGDNEQFF
CDR3 DNA: TGTGCCAGCAGTGAGACTAGCGGGACGGGGGACAATGAGCAGTTCTTC

V gene: TRBV7-8
clone size: NA
J gene: TRBJ2-3
D gene: TRBD2
CDR3 protein: CASSGAGFTDTQYF
CDR3 DNA: TGTGCCAGCAGCGGAGCGGGATTTACAGATACGCAGTATTTT

V gene: TRBV5-1
clone size: once
J gene: TRBJ2-1
D gene: NA
CDR3 protein: CASSLEVGGPGDGEQFF
CDR3 DNA: TGCGCCAGCAGCTTGGAAGTGGGGGGGCCCGGAGACGGTGAGCAGTTCTTC

V gene: TRBV16
clone size: few
J gene: TRBJ1-6
D gene: TRBD1
CDR3 protein: CASSQQLTTGQVHSPLHF
CDR3 DNA: TGTGCCAGCAGCCAGCAGCTTACCACCGGACAGGTGCATTCACCCCTCCACTTT

V gene: TRBV27
clone size: NA
J gene: TRBJ1-2
D gene: NA
CDR3 protein: CASSLLGGNGYTF
CDR3 DNA: TGTGCCAGCAGCCTCCTAGGGGGAAATGGCTACACCTTC